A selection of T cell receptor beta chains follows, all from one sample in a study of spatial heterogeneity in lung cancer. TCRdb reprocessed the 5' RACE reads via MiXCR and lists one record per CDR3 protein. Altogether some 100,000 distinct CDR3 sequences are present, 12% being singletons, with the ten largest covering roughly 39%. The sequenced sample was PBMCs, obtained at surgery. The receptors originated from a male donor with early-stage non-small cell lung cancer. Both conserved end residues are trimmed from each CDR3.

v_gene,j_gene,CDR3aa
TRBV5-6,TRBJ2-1,ASSGGLAGDTYNEQF
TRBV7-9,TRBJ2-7,ASSTLGDGYYEQY
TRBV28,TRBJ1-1,ASSSFTEAF
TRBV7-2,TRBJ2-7,ASSSVGVSGPRGSEQY
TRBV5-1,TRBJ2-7,ASSPREGVYEQY
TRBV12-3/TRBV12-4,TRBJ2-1,ASSGGGRSSYNEQF
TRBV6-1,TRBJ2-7,ASTGLAGNEQY
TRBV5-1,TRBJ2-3,ASSLVRPRRTDTQY
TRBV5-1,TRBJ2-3,ASSLSRAPGTDTQY
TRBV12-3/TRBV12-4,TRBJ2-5,ASREGTSGSWETQY
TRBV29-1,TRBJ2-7,SVGGLGLKEQY
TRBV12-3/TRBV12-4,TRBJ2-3,ASVKTVGITDTQY
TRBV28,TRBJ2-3,ASSSAPTGSQDTQY
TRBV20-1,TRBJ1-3,SARDRTGHTIY
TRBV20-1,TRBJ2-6,SAPQAGETGANVLT
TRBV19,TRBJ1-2,ASSGDREDGYT
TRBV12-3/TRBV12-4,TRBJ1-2,ASSQGAAYGYT
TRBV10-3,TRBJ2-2,AIQDSLGLGELF
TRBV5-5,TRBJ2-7,ASSSGLAGLYEQY
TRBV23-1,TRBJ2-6,ASSPKWGANVLT
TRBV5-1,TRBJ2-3,ASSDRGTDTQY
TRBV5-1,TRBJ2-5,ASSTGRTGQETQY
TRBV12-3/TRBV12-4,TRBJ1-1,ASSLAWTGGTEAF
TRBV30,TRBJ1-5,AWSSTRGQPQH